The clone carrying this T cell receptor (beta chain) occurred once. Antigen: not known. Next came a second PCR, run for about 7 to 12 cycles, which used a sample-barcoded 5' primer along with a J-beta primer mix. A template-switch adaptor with 12 random nucleotides tagged each cDNA molecule. Per-sample output comprised a minimum of 3 million paired-end reads containing CDR3. TCRdb passed the 5' RACE reads through MiXCR, listing each CDR3 protein once. The data contain more than 1 million distinct CDR3 sequences, around 43% of them seen just once; the ten biggest clones take up approximately 20%. These data belong to a study of blood T cells in healthy people across ages. CDR3 length equals 16 residues. Trimming cost V 4 bases and J 11 bases; bases outside gene matches: 15. CDR1 and CDR2 (germline): SGHDN, FVKESK. General observations from the study: The unknown donor CMV status may have confounded expanded clonotype changes.

Donor samples were obtained from healthy Caucasian individuals from Russia, aged 6 to 90. Sequencing input: blood. The receptor was derived from a woman aged 55-75 years in good health. The chain links TRBV14 to TRBJ2-1; 9 bases align to TRBD2. The CDR3 here is CASSRIAGGPRDKQFF. CDR3 nucleotide sequence: TGTGCCAGCAGCCGAATTGCGGGAGGGCCCAGGGATAAGCAGTTCTTC.